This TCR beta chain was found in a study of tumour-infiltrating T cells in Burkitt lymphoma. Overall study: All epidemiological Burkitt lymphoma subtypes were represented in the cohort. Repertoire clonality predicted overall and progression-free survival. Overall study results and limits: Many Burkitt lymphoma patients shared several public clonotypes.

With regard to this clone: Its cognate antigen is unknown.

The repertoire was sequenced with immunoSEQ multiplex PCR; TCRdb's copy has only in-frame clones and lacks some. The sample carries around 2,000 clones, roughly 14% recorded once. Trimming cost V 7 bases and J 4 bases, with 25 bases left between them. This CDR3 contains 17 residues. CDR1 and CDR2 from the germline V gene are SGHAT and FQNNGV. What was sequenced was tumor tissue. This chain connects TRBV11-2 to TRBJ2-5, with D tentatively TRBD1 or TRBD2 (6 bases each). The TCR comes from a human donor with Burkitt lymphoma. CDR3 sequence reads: CASNPRGGSRPAETQYF. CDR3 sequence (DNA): TGTGCCAGCAACCCACGAGGGGGGTCCCGGCCAGCAGAGACCCAGTACTTC.